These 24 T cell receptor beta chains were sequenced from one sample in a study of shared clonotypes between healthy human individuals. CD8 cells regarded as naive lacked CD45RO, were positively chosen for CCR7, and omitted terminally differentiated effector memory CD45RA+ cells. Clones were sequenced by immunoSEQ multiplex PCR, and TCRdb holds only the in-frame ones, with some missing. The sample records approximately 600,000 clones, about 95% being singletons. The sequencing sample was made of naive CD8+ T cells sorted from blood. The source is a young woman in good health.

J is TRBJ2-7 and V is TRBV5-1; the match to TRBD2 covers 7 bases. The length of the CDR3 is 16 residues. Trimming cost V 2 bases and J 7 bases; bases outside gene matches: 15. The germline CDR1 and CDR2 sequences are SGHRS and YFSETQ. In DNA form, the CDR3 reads TGCGCCAGCAGCTTTGGAACCCGTGGACTAGTATGGGAGCAGTACTTC. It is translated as CASSFGTRGLVWEQYF.

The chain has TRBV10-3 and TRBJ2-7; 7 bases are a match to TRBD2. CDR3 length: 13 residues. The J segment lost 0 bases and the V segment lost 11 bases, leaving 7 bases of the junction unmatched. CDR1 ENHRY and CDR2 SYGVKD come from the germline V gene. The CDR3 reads CAVREDRSYEQYF. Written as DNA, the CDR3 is TGTGCCGTACGGGAGGATCGCTCCTACGAGCAGTACTTC.

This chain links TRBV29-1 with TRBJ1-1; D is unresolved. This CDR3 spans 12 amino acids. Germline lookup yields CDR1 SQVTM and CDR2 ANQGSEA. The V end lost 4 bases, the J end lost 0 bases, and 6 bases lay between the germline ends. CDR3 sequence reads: CSVVTMNTEAFF. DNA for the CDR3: TGCAGCGTTGTTACAATGAACACTGAAGCTTTCTTT.

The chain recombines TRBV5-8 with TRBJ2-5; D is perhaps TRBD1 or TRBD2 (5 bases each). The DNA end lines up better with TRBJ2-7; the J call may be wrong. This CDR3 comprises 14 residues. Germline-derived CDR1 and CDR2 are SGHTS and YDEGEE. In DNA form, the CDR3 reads TGTGCCAGCAGCTTGGTGGCAGGGAGCTACGAGCAGTACTTC. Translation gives CASSLVAGSYEQYF.

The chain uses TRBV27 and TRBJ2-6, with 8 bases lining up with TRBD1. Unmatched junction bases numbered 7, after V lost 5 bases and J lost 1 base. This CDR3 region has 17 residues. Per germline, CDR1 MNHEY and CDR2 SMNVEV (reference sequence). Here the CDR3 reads CASSPPRTGSGANVLTF. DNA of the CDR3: TGTGCCAGCAGTCCCCCCCGGACAGGGTCTGGGGCCAACGTCCTGACTTTC.

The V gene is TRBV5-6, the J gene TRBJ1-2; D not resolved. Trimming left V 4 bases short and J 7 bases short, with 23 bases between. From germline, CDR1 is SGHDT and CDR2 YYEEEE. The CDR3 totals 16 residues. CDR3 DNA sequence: TGTGCCAGCAGCATTGGTATTGCAATTGCCCGTCGTGGCTACACCTTC. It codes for CASSIGIAIARRGYTF.

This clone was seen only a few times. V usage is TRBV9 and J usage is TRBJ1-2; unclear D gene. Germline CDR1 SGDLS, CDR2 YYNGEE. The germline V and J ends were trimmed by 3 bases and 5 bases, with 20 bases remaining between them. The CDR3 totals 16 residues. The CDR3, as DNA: TGTGCCAGCAGCGGGTCGGGGTTCGGTTACGGATATGGCTACACCTTC. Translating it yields CASSGSGFGYGYGYTF.

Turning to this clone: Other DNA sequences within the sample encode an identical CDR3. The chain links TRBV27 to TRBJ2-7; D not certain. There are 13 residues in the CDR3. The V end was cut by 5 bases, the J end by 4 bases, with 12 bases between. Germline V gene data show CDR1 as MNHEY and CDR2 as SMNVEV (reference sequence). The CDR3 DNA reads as TGTGCCAGCAGTCATCGTGGCTCTTACGAGCAGTACTTC. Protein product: CASSHRGSYEQYF.

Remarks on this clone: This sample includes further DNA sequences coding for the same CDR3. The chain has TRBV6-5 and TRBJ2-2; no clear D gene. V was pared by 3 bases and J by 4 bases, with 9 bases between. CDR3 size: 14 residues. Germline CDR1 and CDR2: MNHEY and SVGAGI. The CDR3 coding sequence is TGTGCCAGCAGTTATTCCCCGGGCACCGGGGAGCTGTTTTTT. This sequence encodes CASSYSPGTGELFF.

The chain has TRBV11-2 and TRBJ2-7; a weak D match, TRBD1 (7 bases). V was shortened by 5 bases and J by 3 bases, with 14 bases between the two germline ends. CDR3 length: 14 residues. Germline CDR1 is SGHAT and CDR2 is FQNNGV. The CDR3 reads CASSPGGTDYEQYF. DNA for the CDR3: TGTGCCAGCAGCCCGGGCGGGACAGACTACGAGCAGTACTTC.

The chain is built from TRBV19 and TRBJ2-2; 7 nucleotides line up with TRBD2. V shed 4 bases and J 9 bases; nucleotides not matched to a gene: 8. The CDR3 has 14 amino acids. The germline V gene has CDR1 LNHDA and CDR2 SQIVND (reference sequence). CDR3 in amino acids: CASSTRDYYRELFF. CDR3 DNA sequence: TGTGCCAGTAGTACCAGGGACTACTACCGGGAGCTGTTTTTT.

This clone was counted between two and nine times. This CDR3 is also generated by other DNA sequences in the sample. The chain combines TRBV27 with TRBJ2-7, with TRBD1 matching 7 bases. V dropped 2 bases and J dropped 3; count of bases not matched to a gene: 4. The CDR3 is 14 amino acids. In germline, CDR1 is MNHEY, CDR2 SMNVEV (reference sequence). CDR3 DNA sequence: TGTGCCAGCAGTTTACTGGGACAGAGCTACGAGCAGTACTTC. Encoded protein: CASSLLGQSYEQYF.

CDR3 nucleotides: TGTGCCAGCAGCTCCCGGACTAGCGGAAACAATGAGCAGTTCTTC. Its translation: CASSSRTSGNNEQFF. The chain joins TRBV7-9 to TRBJ2-1; TRBD2 aligns across 10 bases. CDR1 is SEHNR and CDR2 is FQNEAQ in the germline V gene (reference sequence). Trimming removed 4 bases from V and 5 bases from J; junction bases left unmatched: 5. This CDR3 has 15 amino acids. The full variable domain, its missing parts supplied by reference TRBV7-9 and TRBJ2-1, is DTGVSQNPRHKITKRGQNVTFRCDPISEHNRLYWYRQTLGQGPEFLTYFQNEAQLEKSRLLSDRFSAERPKGSFSTLEIQRTEQGDSAMYLCASSSRTSGNNEQFFGPGTRLTVL.

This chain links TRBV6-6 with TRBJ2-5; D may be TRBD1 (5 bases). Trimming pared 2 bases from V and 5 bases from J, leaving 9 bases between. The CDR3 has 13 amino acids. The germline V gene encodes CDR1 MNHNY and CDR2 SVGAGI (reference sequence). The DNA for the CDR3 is TGTGCCAGCAGTTACGGGGCGCGGGAGACCCAGTACTTC. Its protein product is CASSYGARETQYF.

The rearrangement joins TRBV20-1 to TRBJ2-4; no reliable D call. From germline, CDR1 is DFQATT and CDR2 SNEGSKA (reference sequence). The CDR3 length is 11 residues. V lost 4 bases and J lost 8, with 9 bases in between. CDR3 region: CSANLRDIQYF. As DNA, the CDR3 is TGCAGTGCTAATCTGCGCGACATTCAGTACTTC.

This CDR3 reads CASSKGLAVTGGTGELFF. The CDR3 nucleotides read TGTGCCAGCAGCAAAGGACTAGCGGTTACCGGTGGCACCGGGGAGCTGTTTTTT. The rearrangement uses TRBV21-1 and TRBJ2-2; TRBD2, as called in the table, went unchecked against the DNA. TRBV21-1 is labeled a pseudogene. This CDR3 comprises 18 residues.

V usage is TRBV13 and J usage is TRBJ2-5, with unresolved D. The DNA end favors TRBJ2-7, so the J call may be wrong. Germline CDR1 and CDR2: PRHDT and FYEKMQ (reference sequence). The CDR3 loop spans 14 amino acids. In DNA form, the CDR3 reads TGTGCCAGCTCCAAGCGCCTCTCCCCCTACGAGCAGTACTTC. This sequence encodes CASSKRLSPYEQYF.

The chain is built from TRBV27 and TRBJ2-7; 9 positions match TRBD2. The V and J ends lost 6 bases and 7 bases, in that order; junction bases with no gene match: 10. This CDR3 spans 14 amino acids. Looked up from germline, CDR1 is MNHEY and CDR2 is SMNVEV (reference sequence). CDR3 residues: CASRVAGGPREQYF. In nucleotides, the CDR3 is TGTGCCAGCAGGGTTGCGGGAGGGCCGAGGGAGCAGTACTTC.

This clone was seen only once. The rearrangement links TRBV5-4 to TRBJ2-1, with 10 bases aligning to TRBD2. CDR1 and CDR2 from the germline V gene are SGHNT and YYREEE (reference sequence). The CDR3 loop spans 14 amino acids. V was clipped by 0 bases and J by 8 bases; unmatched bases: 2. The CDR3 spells CASSLASGSYEQFF. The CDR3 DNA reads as TGTGCCAGCAGCTTGGCTAGCGGGAGTTATGAGCAGTTCTTC.

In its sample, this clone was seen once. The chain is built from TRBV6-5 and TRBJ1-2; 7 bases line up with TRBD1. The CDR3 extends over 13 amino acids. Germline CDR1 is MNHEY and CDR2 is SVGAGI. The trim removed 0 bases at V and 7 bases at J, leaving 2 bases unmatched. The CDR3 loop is CASSYSTGFGYTF. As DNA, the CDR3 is TGTGCCAGCAGTTACTCGACAGGGTTTGGCTACACCTTC.

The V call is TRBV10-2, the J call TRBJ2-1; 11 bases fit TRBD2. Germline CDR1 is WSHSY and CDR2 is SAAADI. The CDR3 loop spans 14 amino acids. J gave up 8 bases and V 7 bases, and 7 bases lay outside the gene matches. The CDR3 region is CASTQLAGAYEQFF. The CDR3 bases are TGCGCCAGCACGCAACTAGCGGGAGCCTATGAGCAGTTCTTC.

The CDR3 spells CASSVRDRENEQFF. DNA for the CDR3: TGTGCCAGCAGCGTCCGGGACAGGGAAAATGAGCAGTTCTTC. The rearrangement joins TRBV9 to TRBJ2-1; 9 positions match TRBD1. CDR3 length: 14 residues. With V trimmed by 2 bases and J by 7 bases, 4 bases remained unmatched. CDR1 is SGDLS, CDR2 YYNGEE, per germline.

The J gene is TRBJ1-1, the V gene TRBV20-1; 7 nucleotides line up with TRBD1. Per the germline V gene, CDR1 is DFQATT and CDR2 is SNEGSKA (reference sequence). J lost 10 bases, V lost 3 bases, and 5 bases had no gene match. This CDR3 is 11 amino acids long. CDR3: CSARTGSLAFF. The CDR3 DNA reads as TGCAGTGCTAGGACAGGGAGTCTAGCTTTCTTT.

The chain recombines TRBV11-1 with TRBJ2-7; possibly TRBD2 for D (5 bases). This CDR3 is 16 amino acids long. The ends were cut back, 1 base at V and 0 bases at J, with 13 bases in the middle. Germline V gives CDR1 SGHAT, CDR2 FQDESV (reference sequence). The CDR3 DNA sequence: TGTGCCAGCAGCTTAGGAGGAGAGGGATTCTCCTACGAGCAGTACTTC. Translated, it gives CASSLGGEGFSYEQYF.